This section outlines one TCR beta chain sequence together with its context. This clone was recorded a few times. The antigen it binds to is not known. It has no much larger one-base neighbor in the sample; base qualities were not kept. These data are taken from a study of beta chain features in type 1 diabetes (dated by TCRdb to 2016 to 2019). Looking at the study overall: Mean age, gender distribution, total cell number and subset yield were not different between patients and healthy donors. A total of 100 million to 140 million sorted cells were examined across all samples, and the number of cells per subset was strongly correlated with RNA yield. In the study, recently diagnosed type 1 diabetes patients and matched healthy donors were compared on the TCRB repertoires of their sorted circulating CD4+ T cell subsets. Naive and central memory subsets were obtained from all 30 or so donors, but regulatory and stem cell-like memory subsets were isolated from only 8 patients and about 8 healthy donors. Overall results and qualifications from the work: Because cDNA rather than genomic DNA was sequenced, highly expressing activated cells could have been over-represented, although no difference in activation and CD3 levels was found between groups. Because small numbers of individuals were included in the HLA sub-analyses, any influence of HLA type on TCRB rearrangement was left unresolved. Type 1 diabetes patients showed a moderate but significant shortening of TCRB CDR3 length in all four CD4+ subsets. At VDJ recombination sites, patients with type 1 diabetes made fewer insertions and deleted more nucleotides, a pattern implying thymic rearrangement abnormalities. PCR might favor shorter templates, but patient and control samples were amplified and corrected together, so any skew would affect both groups equally. The naive, central memory and regulatory TCRB repertoires appeared to resemble one another more closely among patients than among healthy donors.

The entire amount of isolated RNA was reverse transcribed using the High Capacity cDNA Reverse Transcription Kit, so the sequenced TCRB transcripts were expressed ones. Naive, central memory and regulatory T cell samples underwent deep immunoSEQ sequencing, averaging about 3.3 million total reads per sample. After sorted cells were lysed in RLT buffer, RNA was extracted with DNase-treated RNeasy Micro or Mini kits, with the choice depending on cell number. Each cell subset was processed on its own to prevent cross-contamination, while patient and healthy donor samples were processed together. Using the immunoSEQ multiplex PCR, TCRB sequences were amplified from cDNA into 87-bp fragments spanning the CDR3 region. Amplicons were sequenced on the Illumina HiSeq platform. Per the authors' processing: Synthetic template baselines were used to correct PCR bias computationally, reads within Hamming distance 2 were collapsed, and singletons that could not be merged were discarded. Reads were aligned to IMGT to assign V, D and J genes, CDR3 length, and insertions or deletions at six rearrangement sites. Within each subset, clonotype counts were normalized to sorted cell number, and only after that were true diversity and Gini coefficients computed with the tcR R package. Repertoire sharing was quantified using the overlap coefficient calculated on TCRB nucleotide sequences. Out-of-frame TCRB sequences from naive cells were analyzed to stand in for the pre-selection repertoire. TCRdb holds this immuneACCESS table with in-frame rearrangements only. Some clones are missing; in checked studies, unresolved V genes explain under half, and the rest has no known cause. That table is the source of V, J and clone size, and D and trimming were worked out from the DNA. The sample includes 430,000 or so clones, with 10% to 12% observed a single time. The ten most abundant clones make up over 0.035% of the sample.

A single peripheral blood draw of around 120 mL on average was collected from each donor into heparinised tubes. Naive, central memory, regulatory and stem cell-like memory CD4+ T cells were sorted on a BD FACSAria II using a panel including CD45RO, CCR7, CD25, CD127, CD95 and CD27. A purity above 95% was achieved for all sorted populations. Right away, PBMCs were isolated by Lymphoprep density gradient centrifugation and were stained directly, with no culture step. So that batch effects would be minimized, each experiment stained and sorted samples in pairs, pairing one healthy donor with one patient. V is clipped by 2 bases and J by 4 bases, and the sequence between their germline boundaries is 11 bases long. CDR1 and CDR2, looked up from the germline V gene, are SGHDN and FVKESK. The CDR3 measures 14 amino acids from cysteine to phenylalanine. The kept DNA is CDR3 alone, 42 bases in frame from the first base.

Sequencing was performed on naive CD4+ T cells from blood. The cell subset or site label, read with the paper, signifies: true naive CD4+ T cells. The rearrangement joined TRBV14 to TRBJ2-5, with no reliable assignment of the D segment. The TCR sequence derives from a woman under 30 in good health. The CDR3 region has the sequence CASSQSWVGETQYF. The bases read TGTGCCAGCAGCCAAAGTTGGGTGGGAGAGACCCAGTACTTC. With the portions outside the CDR3 filled from the reference TRBV14 and TRBJ2-5 genes, the complete variable region becomes EAGVTQFPSHSVIEKGQTVTLRCDPISGHDNLYWYRRVMGKEIKFLLHFVKESKQDESGMPNNRFLAERTGGTYSTLKVQPAELEDSGVYFCASSQSWVGETQYFGPGTRLLVL.